This T cell receptor (beta chain) is from a study of identifying expanded T cells in peripheral blood. In regard to this clone: One junction end does not reproduce the germline sequence, and a read error may be involved.

Profiling relied on immunoSEQ multiplex PCR, and the TCRdb table lists in-frame clones only, not all of them. This table holds about 91,000 clones, roughly 90% found once. CDR3 length: 15 amino acids. Germline CDR1 and CDR2: LGHNA and YSLEER. The clonotype was recovered from a person between 18 and 70 years old in good health. The sequenced material came from blood. This chain connects TRBV4-3 to TRBJ1-1; no reliable D call. CDR3 amino acids: CASSPQVGVNIEAFF. The CDR3 nucleotides are TGCGCCAGCAGCCCCCAAGTTGGGGTGAACATTGAAGCTTTCTTT.